This T cell receptor (beta chain) was recovered during a study of T cells after yellow fever vaccination. The table lists this clonotype with many counts. Its antigen is unknown. TCRdb ran MiXCR on the 5' RACE reads and lists one entry per CDR3 protein. This sample has over 200,000 distinct CDR3 sequences, with approximately 6.7% found just once. Broader study findings: Post-booster repertoires again held most primary-vaccination clones (approximately 96% CD4, 75% to 90% CD8).

Unmatched junction bases numbered 5, after V lost 5 bases and J lost 6 bases. The CDR3 runs 16 residues. CDR1 is SGHTA, CDR2 FQGNSA, per germline. The chain couples TRBV7-2 to TRBJ2-2; 14 positions agree with TRBD2. This clonotype was obtained from a man aged 25 to 45 who received the YFV17D yellow fever vaccine. Material: CD4+ T cells sorted from PBMCs, obtained on the day of the yellow fever booster vaccination. The CDR3, as DNA: TGTGCCAGCAGCCGTGGGACTAGCGGGAGATCCGGGGAGCTGTTTTTT. Amino acid sequence: CASSRGTSGRSGELFF.